This T cell receptor (beta chain) was sequenced for a study of T cell repertoires in cytomegalovirus infection. At the level of the study: Matching HLA type, along with CMV infection, was indicated by public TCR beta signatures.

Each CDR3 protein gets one entry after TCRdb re-called the reads with MiXCR. The sample includes around 170,000 distinct CDR3 sequences, roughly 18% of them seen just once. Looked up from germline, CDR1 is SGHVT and CDR2 is SQSDAQ. This CDR3 has 15 residues. V lost 2 bases to trimming and J lost 11 bases, with 19 bases between them. This clonotype was picked up a small number of times. Its antigen is still unknown. General study results and limits: HLA-C-restricted TCR beta clonotypes specific for CMV led the ex vivo response. Cumulative public TCR beta family frequency identified CMV carriers with the relevant HLA.

The V and J genes are TRBV7-4 and TRBJ2-4; D unclear. The source material was CD8+ T cells from PBMCs. The TCR sequence derives from a human donor in good health (CMV status not recorded). Some clones in this sample may be carry-over from other donors' samples. The chain's CDR3 is CASSLKEDFQALQYF. The CDR3 DNA sequence: TGTGCCAGCAGCTTAAAGGAAGACTTCCAAGCTCTTCAGTACTTC.